A single sample is the source of the 32 T cell receptor beta chains below, sequenced in a study of T cells in Graves' hyperthyroidism and ophthalmopathy. The CDR3 regions of TCR beta were amplified from RNA transcripts. RT-PCR in the first round (using the HTBI primer set) targeted the TCR CDR3. In TCRdb, the multiplex PCR reads were re-called with MiXCR into one record per CDR3 protein. This table holds 400,000 to 550,000 distinct CDR3 sequences, around 14% found once. The material sequenced was blood. All receptors come from a woman aged 18-29 years with Graves' hyperthyroidism.

This clonotype was seen at least ten times. This rearrangement joins TRBV5-1 to TRBJ1-1; possibly TRBD1 for D (6 bases). Germline values: CDR1 SGHRS, CDR2 YFSETQ. V lost 4 bases and J 2 bases, leaving 18 bases between the germline ends. The CDR3 length is 16 residues. CDR3 in amino acids: CASSPLGRGDNTEAFF. The CDR3 region has the DNA TGCGCCAGCAGCCCCTTGGGCAGGGGAGACAACACTGAAGCTTTCTTT.

The sample holds a few counts of this clonotype. The J gene is TRBJ2-1, the V gene TRBV12-3 or TRBV12-4; D perhaps matches TRBD2 (5 bases). V dropped 6 bases and J dropped 9 bases, with 12 bases sitting between them. This CDR3 contains 12 residues. CDR3 sequence (DNA): TGTGCCAGCAGACTAGGGCTGGGTGAGCAGTTCTTC. This encodes CASRLGLGEQFF.

This clonotype was counted at least ten times. V and J are TRBV6-6 and TRBJ2-1; no firm D call. Germline V gene lookup returns CDR1 MNHNY and CDR2 SVGAGI (reference sequence). Trimming removed 1 base at V and 4 bases at J, with 11 bases between. This CDR3 has 15 residues. The CDR3 loop is CASSYLGPRYNEQFF. DNA of the CDR3: TGTGCCAGCAGTTACTTAGGACCGAGATACAATGAGCAGTTCTTC.

This clonotype occurred many times. The chain carries TRBV12-3 or TRBV12-4 and TRBJ2-5; unclear D gene. The V and J ends lost 4 bases and 5 bases respectively, with 14 bases between them. The CDR3 totals 14 residues. The CDR3 sequence is CASSSTGPRETQYF. The CDR3 region has the DNA TGTGCCAGCAGTTCCACCGGGCCTCGTGAGACCCAGTACTTC.

The sample holds a few counts of this clonotype. V gene TRBV20-1 combines with J gene TRBJ1-1; 7 nucleotides line up with TRBD1. Trimming at V came to 2 bases and at J to 1 base, leaving 4 bases not matched to a gene. This CDR3 has 14 residues. Germline CDR1 DFQATT, CDR2 SNEGSKA (reference sequence). CDR3 DNA: TGCAGTGCTAGAAAGGGGGCTTCGAACACTGAAGCTTTCTTT. The encoded protein is CSARKGASNTEAFF.

This clonotype was seen repeatedly, ten times or more. The rearrangement uses TRBV5-1 and TRBJ2-7; 11 bases are shared with TRBD2. Germline CDR1 SGHRS, CDR2 YFSETQ. The CDR3 runs 16 residues. J gave up 5 bases and V 4 bases, and 11 bases lay outside the gene matches. DNA of the CDR3: TGCGCCAGCAGCCAATCGACTAGCGGGATCCTTGACGAGCAGTACTTC. Protein: CASSQSTSGILDEQYF. Full variable domain (remainder filled in from reference TRBV5-1 and TRBJ2-7): KAGVTQTPRYLIKTRGQQVTLSCSPISGHRSVSWYQQTPGQGLQFLFEYFSETQRNKGNFPGRFSGRQFSNSRSEMNVSTLELGDSALYLCASSQSTSGILDEQYFGPGTRLTVT.

As to this clonotype: Since a much larger clone is just one base distant, this may be a read error. Because the CDR3 is missing its conserved closing phenylalanine or tryptophan, this is likely a read error. The rearrangement uses TRBV7-8 and TRBJ2-2, with D tentatively TRBD1 or TRBD2 (5 bases each). With 2 bases removed from V and 8 bases from J, the gap between germline ends came to 15 bases. There are 15 residues in the CDR3. Germline V gene sequence: CDR1 SGHVS, CDR2 FQNEAQ. The CDR3 here is CASSLLQGPGGELFI. The CDR3 coding sequence is TGTGCCAGCAGCTTATTGCAGGGTCCGGGGGGGGAGCTGTTTATT.

This clonotype was recorded at least ten times. This chain uses TRBV5-1 with TRBJ1-5; 8 positions match TRBD1. Trimming took 0 bases from V and 5 from J; bases not matched to a gene: 4. CDR3 length: 15 amino acids. Germline assignment: CDR1 SGHRS and CDR2 YFSETQ. The CDR3 region has the DNA TGCGCCAGCAGCTTGGAAACAGGGGGGGATCAGCCCCAGCATTTT. Translated: CASSLETGGDQPQHF.

This clonotype was seen at least ten times. The chain is built from TRBV2 and TRBJ2-7; no clear D. The CDR3 loop spans 14 amino acids. The germline V and J ends were trimmed by 3 bases and 3 bases, with 12 bases remaining between them. Germline V gene sequence: CDR1 SNHLY, CDR2 FYNNEI. Written as DNA, the CDR3 is TGTGCCAGCAGTGATGGACCTCCCGACTACGAGCAGTACGTC. This codes for CASSDGPPDYEQYV.

The genes are TRBV6-1 and TRBJ2-1; 8 bases line up with TRBD1. The CDR3 sequence is 15 residues long. With 5 bases clipped from V and 8 bases from J, the junction kept 11 bases outside the gene matches. Germline values: CDR1 MNHNS, CDR2 SASEGT. CDR3 in amino acids: CASSQDRVGFDEQFF. For the CDR3, the DNA is TGTGCCAGCAGTCAGGACAGGGTGGGGTTCGATGAGCAGTTCTTC.

This clonotype was recorded once. It is unclear where the CDR3 begins or ends on the DNA, so no DNA is shown, and the CDR3 is as TCRdb lists it. The rearrangement links TRBV28 to TRBJ2-3; TRBD1 is the table's D call, not checked against the DNA. Germline V gene data show CDR1 as MDHEN and CDR2 as SYDVKM. The CDR3 contains 24 residues when both ends are counted. The CDR3 protein is CASSFYLQGINEQYFGPGTDTQYF.

This clonotype was detected many times. The chain is built from TRBV3-1 and TRBJ1-2, with TRBD1 identical over 7 bases. V lost 4 bases, J lost 0 bases, and 5 bases stayed unmatched. Germline loops: CDR1 LGHDT, CDR2 YNNKEL (reference sequence). The CDR3 loop spans 15 amino acids. CDR3 sequence (DNA): TGTGCCAGCAGCCCGAAGGGGGCACCTAACTATGGCTACACCTTC. This encodes CASSPKGAPNYGYTF.

The chain joins TRBV29-1 to TRBJ1-2, with TRBD1 identical over 8 bases. Per the germline V gene, CDR1 is SQVTM and CDR2 is ANQGSEA. After removal of 6 bases from V and 7 bases from J, the junction contained 10 bases not matched to a gene. The CDR3 is 13 amino acids. The CDR3 sequence: CSVTGADTSGYTF. DNA for the CDR3: TGCAGCGTGACAGGGGCCGACACGAGTGGCTACACCTTC.

This clonotype has only a few counts. The germline gene is not matched at one end of the junction; a read error may be the cause. The chain links TRBV19 to TRBJ2-7; perhaps TRBD1 as D (5 bases). In germline, CDR1 is LNHDA, CDR2 SQIVND (reference sequence). The CDR3 is 14 amino acids. Written as DNA, the CDR3 is TGTGCCAGTAGTATTAGGCGGCAGGGCGACGAGCAGTGCTTC. The encoded protein is CASSIRRQGDEQCF.

This clonotype has at least ten counts. The chain couples TRBV7-3 to TRBJ2-1; 11 bases are shared with TRBD2. Per the germline V gene, CDR1 is SGHTA and CDR2 is FQGTGA. The trim removed 3 bases at V and 5 bases at J, leaving 0 bases unmatched. The CDR3 is 14 amino acids. In DNA, the CDR3 is TGTGCCAGCAGCTTGGGACTAGCGGACAATGAGCAGTTCTTC. Amino acid sequence: CASSLGLADNEQFF.

This clonotype was counted ten times or more. This sequence joins TRBV30 and TRBJ2-2, with 9 bases fitting TRBD1. CDR3 length: 14 residues. CDR1 GTSNPN and CDR2 SVGIG come from the germline V gene (reference sequence). The ends lost 6 bases at V and 4 bases at J; junction bases unmatched: 6. The chain's CDR3 is CACRGQGSTGELFF. The CDR3 DNA is TGTGCCTGCCGGGGACAGGGAAGCACCGGGGAGCTGTTTTTT.

The table lists this clonotype with many counts. The chain uses TRBV6-2 or TRBV6-3 and TRBJ2-1; TRBD2 agrees at 9 bases. Germline assignment: CDR1 MNHEY and CDR2 SVGEGT. Losses at the gene ends were 2 bases for V and 5 bases for J; bases not matched to a gene: 7. The CDR3 length is 16 residues. In DNA, the CDR3 is TGTGCCAGCAGTTACAAACCTAGCGGGGATAACAATGAGCAGTTCTTC. Translating gives CASSYKPSGDNNEQFF.

This rearrangement joins TRBV11-3 to TRBJ1-3; D unresolved. The CDR3 has 12 residues. Germline assignment: CDR1 SGHNT and CDR2 YENEEA. V shed 5 bases and J shed 8 bases, with 10 bases lying between them. The CDR3 bases are TGTGCCAGCAGCCGAGAGACGGACACCATATATTTT. Protein product: CASSRETDTIYF.

This clonotype occurred many times. Written as DNA, the CDR3 is TGTGCCAGCAGAAAAAACATAGCGAGCGATGAGCAGTTCTTC. Residues: CASRKNIASDEQFF. The genes are TRBV7-2 and TRBJ2-1, with a tentative D call TRBD2 (5 bases). The CDR3 is 14 amino acids. Germline-derived CDR1 and CDR2 are SGHTA and FQGNSA. Trimming took off 6 bases at V and 8 bases at J, with 17 bases between the two ends.

The gene calls are TRBV20-1 and TRBJ1-1; 7 nucleotides match TRBD1. Unmatched junction bases numbered 22, after V lost 4 bases and J lost 5 bases. CDR1 is DFQATT and CDR2 is SNEGSKA in the germline V gene (reference sequence). The CDR3 consists of 18 residues. The CDR3 sequence is CSAIRAGQSKGARTEAFF. The CDR3 DNA reads TGCAGTGCTATACGCGCGGGACAGTCGAAGGGGGCGAGGACTGAAGCTTTCTTT.

This clonotype was seen only a few times. This rearrangement joins TRBV5-1 to TRBJ2-7; possible D gene TRBD2, 5 bases. The V gene lost 5 bases and the J gene lost 3 bases, with 12 bases spanning the gap. Germline values: CDR1 SGHRS, CDR2 YFSETQ. This CDR3 has 13 amino acids. CDR3 nucleotides: TGCGCCAGCAGGGAGGAACGAGGCTACGAGCAGTACTTC. This codes for CASREERGYEQYF.

The V gene is TRBV9, the J gene TRBJ2-1; D might be TRBD1 or TRBD2, each matching 5 bases. CDR1 is SGDLS and CDR2 is YYNGEE in the germline V gene. V gave up 3 bases and J gave up 1 base, with 14 bases separating them. The CDR3 runs 16 residues. CDR3 bases: TGTGCCAGCAGCGCGAGAGGGACGGTATCCTACAATGAGCAGTTCTTC. Its translation is CASSARGTVSYNEQFF.

In this sample, this clonotype turned up a few times. The chain links TRBV18 to TRBJ1-3; D call uncertain. V lost 5 bases and J 3 bases, leaving 5 bases between the germline ends. Germline V gene data show CDR1 as KGHSH and CDR2 as LQKENI. This CDR3 comprises 12 residues. As DNA, the CDR3 is TGTGCCAGCTCAAGTGATGGAAACACCATATATTTT. Translation: CASSSDGNTIYF. Based on the CDR3 plus reference TRBV18 and TRBJ1-3, the full variable domain is NAGVMQNPRHLVRRRGQEARLRCSPMKGHSHVYWYRQLPEEGLKFMVYLQKENIIDESGMPKERFSAEFPKEGPSILRIQQVVRGDSAAYFCASSSDGNTIYFGEGSWLTVV.

This clonotype was seen a few times. The rearrangement joins TRBV6-1 to TRBJ1-4; 9 nucleotides line up with TRBD1. CDR1 and CDR2 (germline): MNHNS, SASEGT. V shed 5 bases, J shed 5 bases, and the junction held 6 bases outside the gene matches. This CDR3 comprises 15 residues. The CDR3 spells CASSQTGGTNEKLFF. For the CDR3, the DNA is TGTGCCAGCAGTCAAACAGGGGGCACGAATGAAAAACTGTTTTTT.

Ten or more counts support this clonotype. The V gene is TRBV7-3, the J gene TRBJ1-2, with 9 bases fitting TRBD1. CDR3 size: 13 residues. With 5 bases clipped from V and 5 bases from J, the junction kept 3 bases outside the gene matches. Germline V lookup: CDR1 SGHTA, CDR2 FQGTGA. CDR3 nucleotide sequence: TGTGCCAGCAGCCGACAGGGGGGGTATGGCTACACCTTC. Translated: CASSRQGGYGYTF.

This clonotype was recorded at least ten times. The V gene is TRBV3-1, the J gene TRBJ2-7; D possibly matches TRBD1 or TRBD2 (5 bases each). The germline V gene encodes CDR1 LGHDT and CDR2 YNNKEL (reference sequence). Trimming removed 0 bases at V and 7 bases at J, with 10 bases between. The CDR3 has 13 residues. The CDR3 loop reads CASSQDLGAEQYV. DNA for the CDR3: TGTGCCAGCAGCCAAGATCTCGGGGCTGAGCAGTACGTC.

The rearrangement uses TRBV7-9 and TRBJ1-1; 8 bases line up with TRBD1. Trimming at V came to 5 bases and at J to 4 bases, leaving 9 bases not matched to a gene. Germline CDR1 is SEHNR and CDR2 is FQNEAQ (reference sequence). This CDR3 spans 15 amino acids. CDR3 amino acids: CASSARTGWPTEAFF. In DNA, the CDR3 is TGTGCCAGCAGCGCCCGGACAGGGTGGCCCACTGAAGCTTTCTTT.

At least ten counts were recorded for this clonotype. The rearrangement links TRBV18 to TRBJ2-7; 9 bases line up with TRBD1. The CDR3 is 14 residues long. The J segment lost 5 bases and the V segment lost 1 base, leaving 3 bases of the junction unmatched. The germline V gene encodes CDR1 KGHSH and CDR2 LQKENI. The CDR3 spells CASSPRDRDNEQYF. The DNA of the CDR3 is TGTGCCAGCTCACCACGGGACAGGGACAACGAGCAGTACTTC.

In this sample, this clonotype turned up a few times. This rearrangement joins TRBV10-3 to TRBJ2-1; 7 bases are a match to TRBD2. The CDR3 spans 13 residues. Germline V lookup: CDR1 ENHRY, CDR2 SYGVKD. The V gene end was trimmed by 6 bases and the J gene end by 9 bases; junction bases not matched to a gene: 8. This chain's CDR3 is CAIRGGGGSEQFF. In DNA, the CDR3 is TGTGCCATCAGGGGGGGGGGTGGGAGTGAGCAGTTCTTC.

This sequence joins TRBV5-6 and TRBJ2-1, with 7 positions matching TRBD2. Unmatched junction bases numbered 15, after V lost 0 bases and J lost 6 bases. Germline CDR1 is SGHDT and CDR2 is YYEEEE. The CDR3 runs 18 residues. The CDR3 loop reads CASSLGLRGDPLSNEQFF. The CDR3 region has the DNA TGTGCCAGCAGCTTGGGGCTACGGGGGGACCCTCTCTCCAATGAGCAGTTCTTC.

This clonotype was recorded once. This chain links TRBV4-1 with TRBJ2-7; D unresolved. CDR3 length: 17 residues. Germline V lookup: CDR1 MGHRA, CDR2 YSYEKL. Trimming stripped 0 bases from V and 0 bases from J, with 15 bases between. CDR3 coding DNA: TGCGCCAGCAGCCAAGATCCGGTAGGACGGAGCTCCTACGAGCAGTACTTC. This sequence encodes CASSQDPVGRSSYEQYF.

The chain combines TRBV20-1 with TRBJ2-3, with 7 bases lining up with TRBD2. J gave up 4 bases and V 2 bases, and 6 bases lay outside the gene matches. In germline, CDR1 is DFQATT, CDR2 SNEGSKA (reference sequence). The CDR3 contains 14 residues. This CDR3 reads CSARYSGMPDTQYF. CDR3 sequence (DNA): TGCAGTGCTAGATACAGCGGGATGCCAGATACGCAGTATTTT.